This is a list of T cell receptor beta chains from one sample in a study of blood T cell repertoires in COVID-19. Only in-frame clones appear in the TCRdb table, and some are missing; sequencing was by immunoSEQ multiplex PCR. The sample carries some 45,000 clones, around 80% recorded once. Sequencing used peripheral blood. Receptors originate from a man aged 80 or over in a cohort sampled during active COVID-19. Each CDR3 is given with its conserved first and last residue. The D gene is left open where the match is weak. A row's size may be missing; if present it is once, few, many or a size class.

j_call clone_size d_call v_call cdr3_aa cdr3_nt
TRBJ2-7 - TRBD1 TRBV7-8 CASSLTGTGPYEQYF TGTGCCAGCAGCTTAACAGGGACAGGCCCCTACGAGCAGTACTTC
TRBJ1-4 - - TRBV6-6 CASSPPGVANEKLFF TGTGCCAGCAGCCCCCCAGGGGTAGCTAATGAAAAACTGTTTTTT
TRBJ1-1 once TRBD1 TRBV5-1 CASSSQGAGTEAFF TGCGCCAGCAGCTCACAGGGGGCTGGGACTGAAGCTTTCTTT
TRBJ1-1 - - TRBV21-1 CASSSTVSNTEAFF TGTGCCAGCAGTTCGACAGTTAGTAACACTGAAGCTTTCTTT
TRBJ2-3 - - TRBV6-5 CASSYHSTGSTDTQYF TGTGCCAGCAGTTACCACTCGACAGGCAGCACAGATACGCAGTATTTT
TRBJ2-2 - - TRBV6-9 CASSYRQVTGELFF TGTGCCAGCAGTTACAGACAGGTCACCGGGGAGCTGTTTTTT
TRBJ1-2 - - TRBV6-2/TRBV6-3 CASSNGFGYGYTF TGTGCCAGCAGTAACGGGTTTGGCTATGGCTACACCTTC
TRBJ2-7 - - TRBV11-2 CASSHRDTFNYEQYF TGTGCCAGCAGCCACCGGGACACCTTTAACTACGAGCAGTACTTC
TRBJ2-7 - - TRBV4-1 CASSQDDSGYYEQYF TGCGCCAGCAGCCAAGATGATAGCGGCTACTACGAGCAGTACTTC
TRBJ2-7 - TRBD2 TRBV4-2 CASSQDLAGGYEQYF TGTGCCAGCAGCCAAGATTTAGCGGGGGGCTACGAGCAGTACTTC
TRBJ2-1 - - TRBV5-5 CASSTRVDEQFF TGTGCCAGCAGTACTAGGGTTGATGAGCAGTTCTTC
TRBJ2-2 - TRBD2 TRBV3-1/TRBV3-2 CASSQGKRGHTGELFF TGTGCCAGCAGCCAAGGAAAGCGGGGGCACACCGGGGAGCTGTTTTTT
TRBJ1-1 - TRBD1 TRBV27 CASSRDRGTEAFF TGTGCCAGCAGCAGGGACAGGGGCACTGAAGCTTTCTTT
TRBJ2-3 - TRBD2 TRBV7-7 CASSLVLAGLTDTQYF TGTGCTAGCAGCTTAGTCCTAGCGGGACTCACAGATACGCAGTATTTT
TRBJ1-2 once - TRBV24-1 CATSDSRDTRGHGYTF TGTGCCACCAGTGATTCTCGGGACACTCGGGGTCATGGCTACACCTTC
TRBJ2-3 - - TRBV28 CASSLGQSTDTQYF TGTGCCAGCAGTTTAGGACAGAGCACAGATACGCAGTATTTT
TRBJ1-3 - - TRBV7-9 CASSLSNHPGNSGNTIYF TGTGCCAGCAGCTTATCCAACCACCCAGGGAATAGTGGAAACACCATATATTTT
TRBJ1-5 once TRBD1 TRBV5-6 CASSWGRGRNQPQHF TGTGCCAGCAGCTGGGGCAGGGGGCGTAATCAGCCCCAGCATTTT
TRBJ2-7 - - TRBV21-1 CASSKRWTHQLRGYEQYF TGTGCCAGCAGCAAAAGGTGGACGCACCAACTCCGGGGCTACGAGCAGTACTTC
TRBJ1-4 few - TRBV5-1 CASSTSGIGSEKLFF TGCGCCAGCAGTACTTCAGGGATAGGATCGGAAAAACTGTTTTTT
TRBJ1-4 - TRBD1 TRBV2 CASSRDRGIPNEKLFF TGTGCCAGCAGTAGGGACAGGGGTATACCTAATGAAAAACTGTTTTTT
TRBJ1-5 - - TRBV28 CASSRRGNNQPQHF TGTGCCAGCTCCAGGCGGGGGAACAATCAGCCCCAGCATTTT
TRBJ1-4 - TRBD1 TRBV3-1/TRBV3-2 CASSPRTGIEKLFF TGTGCCAGCAGCCCACGGACAGGGATTGAAAAACTGTTTTTT
TRBJ1-3 - - TRBV2 CASSENHQGNTIYF TGTGCCAGCAGCGAAAATCATCAAGGAAACACCATATATTTT
TRBJ2-7 - - TRBV28 CASSKVDRYEQYF TGTGCCAGCTCCAAAGTAGATCGCTACGAGCAGTACTTC
TRBJ2-5 once - TRBV24-1 CATSARGETQYF TGTGCCACCAGTGCCCGAGGGGAGACCCAGTACTTC
TRBJ2-2 - - TRBV12-3/TRBV12-4 CASSYEAGELFF TGTGCCAGCAGTTACGAGGCCGGGGAGCTGTTTTTT
TRBJ2-7 - - TRBV21-1 CASTRGLAGGSYEQYF TGTGCCAGCACCCGGGGGCTAGCGGGAGGTTCCTACGAGCAGTACTTC
TRBJ1-4 - - TRBV19 CASSSRGREKLFF TGTGCCAGTAGTAGCCGGGGGAGAGAAAAACTGTTTTTT
TRBJ2-7 - - TRBV28 CASTNRVGEQYF TGTGCCAGCACCAACAGGGTAGGGGAGCAGTACTTC
TRBJ2-1 - - TRBV5-1 CASSFRQDNEQFF TGCGCCAGCAGCTTCCGTCAGGACAATGAGCAGTTCTTC
TRBJ2-2 - - TRBV12-2 CASRYGTSGLNTGELFF TGTGCAAGTCGCTACGGGACTAGCGGGTTAAACACCGGGGAGCTGTTTTTT
TRBJ2-1 - TRBD2 TRBV4-3 CASSQGLAAKAYNEQFF TGCGCCAGCAGCCAAGGACTAGCGGCCAAGGCCTACAATGAGCAGTTCTTC
TRBJ2-2 once TRBD1 TRBV27 CASSYRQGSYTGELFF TGTGCCAGCAGTTACCGACAGGGCTCCTACACCGGGGAGCTGTTTTTT
TRBJ2-7 - - TRBV5-3 CARSLRVYPYEQYF TGTGCCAGAAGCTTGCGGGTCTACCCCTACGAGCAGTACTTC
TRBJ2-5 - - TRBV5-6 CASSLAVGRTQETQYF TGTGCCAGCAGCTTGGCGGTTGGTCGGACACAAGAGACCCAGTACTTC
TRBJ1-5 few - TRBV6-1 CASSESARNQPQHF TGTGCCAGCAGTGAATCTGCTAGAAATCAGCCCCAGCATTTT
TRBJ1-2 - TRBD1 TRBV29-1 CSVGSTGGGSYGYTF TGCAGCGTCGGTTCCACAGGGGGCGGGAGCTATGGCTACACCTTC
TRBJ1-5 - - TRBV14 CASSQDQGEQHF TGTGCCAGCAGCCAAGATCAAGGAGAGCAGCATTTT
TRBJ2-2 - - TRBV21-1 CASSNFPGQPSNTGELFF TGTGCCAGCAGCAATTTCCCGGGACAGCCATCGAACACCGGGGAGCTGTTTTTT
TRBJ2-4 - TRBD1 TRBV15 CATSSDSTGGKNIQYF TGTGCCACCAGCAGTGACTCAACAGGGGGAAAAAACATTCAGTACTTC
TRBJ2-7 - TRBD2 TRBV5-1 CASSLVLAGDPYEQYF TGCGCCAGCAGCTTGGTTTTAGCGGGAGACCCATACGAGCAGTACTTC
TRBJ2-2 once - TRBV6-1 CASSDQGMGELFF TGTGCCAGCAGTGATCAGGGGATGGGGGAGCTGTTTTTT
TRBJ1-1 - TRBD1 TRBV6-1 CASSEWTGNTEAFF TGTGCCAGCAGTGAATGGACAGGGAACACTGAAGCTTTCTTT
TRBJ1-2 - TRBD1 TRBV23-1 CASIGTENYGYTF TGCGCCAGCATTGGGACAGAAAACTATGGCTACACCTTC
TRBJ2-6 - - TRBV9 CASSASPRTFAGANVLTF TGTGCCAGCAGCGCCTCCCCGCGGACTTTCGCTGGGGCCAACGTCCTGACTTTC
TRBJ2-5 few - TRBV27 CASSLRREETQYF TGTGCCAGCAGTCTTAGACGGGAGGAGACCCAGTACTTC
TRBJ1-4 - - TRBV5-1 CASSLALATNEKLFF TGCGCCAGCAGCTTGGCGCTGGCCACTAATGAAAAACTGTTTTTT
TRBJ2-3 once - TRBV29-1 CSAGGLANTQYF TGCAGCGCCGGCGGACTTGCAAATACGCAGTATTTT
TRBJ2-5 - TRBD2 TRBV7-6 CASSLGRLAGVRETQYF TGTGCCAGCAGCTTAGGACGACTAGCGGGAGTGAGAGAGACCCAGTACTTC